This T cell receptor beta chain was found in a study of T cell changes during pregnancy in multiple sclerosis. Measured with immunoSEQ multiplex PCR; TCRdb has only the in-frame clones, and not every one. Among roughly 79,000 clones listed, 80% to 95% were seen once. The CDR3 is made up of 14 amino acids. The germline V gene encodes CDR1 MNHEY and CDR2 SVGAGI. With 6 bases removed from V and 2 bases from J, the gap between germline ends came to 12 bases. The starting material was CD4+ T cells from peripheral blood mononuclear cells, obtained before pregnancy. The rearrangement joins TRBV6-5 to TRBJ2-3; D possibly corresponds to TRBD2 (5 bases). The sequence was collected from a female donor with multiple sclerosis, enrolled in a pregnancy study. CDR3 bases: TGTGCCAGCAGACCCGGACTTAACACAGATACGCAGTATTTT. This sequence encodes CASRPGLNTDTQYF.